One sample yielded the 5 T cell receptor beta chains listed below, sequenced in a study of T cell changes during pregnancy in multiple sclerosis. Sequenced by immunoSEQ multiplex PCR; TCRdb stores in-frame clones only, minus some. The sample shows over 85,000 clones, about nine tenths of them seen only once. This specimen consisted of peripheral blood, obtained after pregnancy. Receptors were obtained from a female donor in good health, enrolled as a control in a pregnancy study.

This rearrangement joins TRBV2 to TRBJ2-2; TRBD1 agrees at 11 bases. Per germline, CDR1 SNHLY and CDR2 FYNNEI. CDR3 length: 16 residues. The V segment lost 6 bases and the J segment 4 bases; nucleotides outside the gene matches: 7. As DNA, the CDR3 is TGTGCCAGCAGACCCTCCGGACAGGGGGCCACCGGGGAGCTGTTTTTT. Translation: CASRPSGQGATGELFF.

Here the CDR3 reads CASSSPPRSYTF. CDR3 coding DNA: TGTGCCAGCAGTTCCCCCCCGCGAAGCTACACCTTC. This rearrangement joins TRBV28 to TRBJ1-2; no firm D call. The length of the CDR3 is 12 residues. V shed 4 bases and J shed 9 bases, with 12 bases lying between them. Germline CDR1 MDHEN, CDR2 SYDVKM.

This clone was picked up a small number of times. This chain links TRBV18 with TRBJ1-1, with no clear D. Trimming left V 0 bases short and J 4 bases short, with 12 bases between. The V gene's germline CDR1 is KGHSH and CDR2 LQKENI. The CDR3 covers 15 residues. As DNA, the CDR3 is TGTGCCAGCTCACCACCGGGAGGGATTGGCACTGAAGCTTTCTTT. Its translation: CASSPPGGIGTEAFF.

Only one count was recorded for this clone. V and J are TRBV18 and TRBJ1-4; TRBD1 is a possible D gene (6 bases). CDR1 KGHSH and CDR2 LQKENI come from the germline V gene. This CDR3 is built from 12 residues. Trimming removed 5 bases from V and 5 bases from J, with 6 bases in between. The CDR3 sequence: CASSGGNEKLFF. CDR3 nucleotide sequence: TGTGCCAGCTCAGGGGGCAATGAAAAACTGTTTTTT.

The rearrangement links TRBV6-5 to TRBJ2-1; D perhaps matches TRBD1 (6 bases). The CDR3 contains 15 residues. V shed 4 bases and J shed 9 bases, with 19 bases lying between them. The germline V gene has CDR1 MNHEY and CDR2 SVGAGI. As DNA, the CDR3 is TGTGCCAGCAGTTCCGGACAGCCCTATGAGGGTGAGCAGTTCTTC. Its translation: CASSSGQPYEGEQFF.